The 15 T cell receptor beta chains below were found in one sample sequenced in a study of regulatory T cells in long-lasting Graves disease. Arm-PCR of CDR3 regions and iRepertoire HTBI primers were used to build TCR beta libraries. TCRdb itself ran the multiplex PCR reads through MiXCR, one entry per CDR3 protein. The table lists 420,000 or so distinct CDR3 sequences, around 17% of them singletons. Time point noted: newly diagnosed GD, antithyroid drugs for less than 3 months. From PBMCs, RNA was extracted and then used to make the TCR library. These same data were also listed under a study on T cells in Graves' hyperthyroidism and ophthalmopathy.

The specimen comprised peripheral blood mononuclear cells (PBMCs), sampled at new diagnosis, from a patient treated with antithyroid drugs. These receptors originate from a woman in her late teens or twenties with Graves disease.

By sample fraction, this clonotype is medium-sized. V and J are TRBV7-2 and TRBJ1-6; D uncertain. V was trimmed by 3 bases and J by 8 bases, leaving 5 bases between them. The CDR3 runs to 12 residues. The germline CDR1 and CDR2 sequences are SGHTA and FQGNSA. CDR3 bases: TGTGCCAGCAGCTTCGGAGATTCACCCCTCCACTTT. Translated, it gives CASSFGDSPLHF.

This clonotype was picked up many times. The chain has TRBV6-5 and TRBJ1-2; TRBD1 aligns across 10 bases. In germline, CDR1 is MNHEY, CDR2 SVGAGI. The V gene end was trimmed by 2 bases and the J gene end by 4 bases; junction bases not matched to a gene: 4. This CDR3 comprises 15 residues. This chain's CDR3 is CASSYRDRGSYGYTF. CDR3 sequence (DNA): TGTGCCAGCAGTTACCGGGACAGGGGTTCCTATGGCTACACCTTC.

The chain combines TRBV19 with TRBJ1-1, with D unclear. This CDR3 contains 14 residues. Trimming removed 8 bases from V and 0 bases from J, with 13 bases in between. Germline values: CDR1 LNHDA, CDR2 SQIVND (reference sequence). The CDR3 loop is CASGGDTMNTEAFF. CDR3 sequence (DNA): TGTGCCAGTGGAGGTGATACGATGAACACTGAAGCTTTCTTT.

This clonotype has ten or more counts. The chain is built from TRBV9 and TRBJ2-7, with 8 bases identical to TRBD2. The V and J ends lost 4 bases and 5 bases, in that order; junction bases with no gene match: 11. CDR1 is SGDLS and CDR2 is YYNGEE in the germline V gene. The CDR3 consists of 15 residues. The CDR3 nucleotides read TGTGCCAGCAGCCTACCGGGAGGGCCCACCGACGAGCAGTACTTC. Its translation is CASSLPGGPTDEQYF.

The chain carries TRBV20-1 and TRBJ2-7; the D gene is possibly TRBD2 (5 bases). The length of the CDR3 is 9 residues. The germline V gene encodes CDR1 DFQATT and CDR2 SNEGSKA (reference sequence). The CDR3 region has the DNA TGCAGGCGCGGGTGGGAGCAGTACTTC. Amino acid sequence: CRRGWEQYF.

This clonotype was counted ten times or more. The V call is TRBV11-1, the J call TRBJ2-3, with 13 bases identical to TRBD2. In germline, CDR1 is SGHAT, CDR2 FQDESV (reference sequence). The V gene end was trimmed by 5 bases and the J gene end by 4 bases; junction bases not matched to a gene: 9. The CDR3 runs 17 residues. CDR3 amino acids: CASSRRTSGRMADTQYF. DNA of the CDR3: TGTGCCAGCAGCAGACGGACTAGCGGGAGAATGGCAGATACGCAGTATTTT.

This clonotype was seen ten or more times. V usage is TRBV11-2 and J usage is TRBJ2-7; 7 nucleotides agree with TRBD1. This CDR3 region has 15 residues. Germline-derived CDR1 and CDR2 are SGHAT and FQNNGV. V dropped 5 bases and J dropped 0; count of bases not matched to a gene: 7. CDR3 region: CASSPWTGSSYEQYF. CDR3 coding DNA: TGTGCCAGCAGCCCATGGACAGGATCCTCCTACGAGCAGTACTTC.

The V call is TRBV12-3 or TRBV12-4, the J call TRBJ2-7, with 14 nucleotides matching TRBD2. The length of the CDR3 is 15 residues. After removal of 5 bases from V and 12 bases from J, the junction contained 12 bases not matched to a gene. The CDR3 region is CASSPRLAGGALLYF. The CDR3 coding sequence is TGTGCCAGCAGTCCCCGACTAGCGGGAGGGGCCCTATTGTACTTC.

This clonotype appeared many times. The V gene is TRBV29-1, the J gene TRBJ1-2, with TRBD1 as a possible D gene (6 bases). In germline, CDR1 is SQVTM, CDR2 ANQGSEA. The CDR3 length is 15 residues. Trimming took off 3 bases at V and 2 bases at J, with 16 bases between the two ends. CDR3 in DNA: TGCAGCGTTGATTTTTCGCAGGGGCGAAACTATGGCTACACCTTC. This encodes CSVDFSQGRNYGYTF.

Note on this clonotype: Being one base from a much bigger clone, this may be a read error. This chain connects TRBV28 to TRBJ2-7; D gene ambiguous. V dropped 7 bases and J dropped 7 bases, with 20 bases sitting between them. The germline gives CDR1 MDHEN, CDR2 SYDVKM. The CDR3 loop spans 14 amino acids. CDR3 bases: TGTGCCAGCACCCTTGGTGGTATTAGGAATGAGCAGTACTTC. Translating gives CASTLGGIRNEQYF.

This clonotype was counted ten times or more. The chain couples TRBV9 to TRBJ1-2, with 7 bases fitting TRBD1. The length of the CDR3 is 17 residues. Trimming removed 1 base from V and 1 base from J; junction bases left unmatched: 10. CDR1 SGDLS and CDR2 YYNGEE come from the germline V gene. The CDR3 sequence: CASSVSGTAFFNYGYTF. The CDR3 DNA sequence: TGTGCCAGCAGCGTATCCGGGACAGCTTTCTTTAACTATGGCTACACCTTC. The full variable domain, in which reference TRBV9 and TRBJ1-2 provide the parts outside the CDR3, is DSGVTQTPKHLITATGQRVTLRCSPRSGDLSVYWYQQSLDQGLQFLIQYYNGEERAKGNILERFSAQQFPDLHSELNLSSLELGDSALYFCASSVSGTAFFNYGYTFGSGTRLTVV.

Ten or more counts support this clonotype. V usage is TRBV24-1 and J usage is TRBJ2-1, with D unclear. CDR3 length equals 16 residues. Per germline, CDR1 KGHDR and CDR2 SFDVKD. V was trimmed by 3 bases and J by 6 bases, leaving 17 bases between them. CDR3 sequence: CATSDRLASRFNEQFF. In nucleotides, the CDR3 is TGTGCCACCAGTGATAGGTTGGCTAGTAGGTTCAATGAGCAGTTCTTC.

This clonotype was detected only a few times. The chain has TRBV5-1 and TRBJ2-7; D remains ambiguous. V lost 0 bases and J lost 3, with 10 bases in between. Germline V CDR1 and CDR2: SGHRS, YFSETQ. The CDR3 is 14 residues long. The CDR3 is CASSLEGSLYEQYF. In nucleotides, the CDR3 is TGCGCCAGCAGCTTGGAAGGCAGTCTCTACGAGCAGTACTTC.

This clonotype was seen only a few times. This chain joins TRBV20-1 and TRBJ1-5; a weak D match, TRBD1 (5 bases). The ends were cut back, 6 bases at V and 0 bases at J, with 9 bases in the middle. The CDR3 is made up of 13 amino acids. The germline V gene encodes CDR1 DFQATT and CDR2 SNEGSKA (reference sequence). In nucleotides, the CDR3 is TGCAGTGCCAAGGACACTAGCAATCAGCCCCAGCATTTT. This sequence encodes CSAKDTSNQPQHF.

The gene calls are TRBV27 and TRBJ1-5; D gene ambiguous. V shed 5 bases and J shed 6 bases, with 11 bases lying between them. Germline values: CDR1 MNHEY, CDR2 SMNVEV (reference sequence). This CDR3 is 13 amino acids long. For the CDR3, the DNA is TGTGCCAGCAGTATCCTCGGTGGTCAGCCCCAGCATTTT. This codes for CASSILGGQPQHF.